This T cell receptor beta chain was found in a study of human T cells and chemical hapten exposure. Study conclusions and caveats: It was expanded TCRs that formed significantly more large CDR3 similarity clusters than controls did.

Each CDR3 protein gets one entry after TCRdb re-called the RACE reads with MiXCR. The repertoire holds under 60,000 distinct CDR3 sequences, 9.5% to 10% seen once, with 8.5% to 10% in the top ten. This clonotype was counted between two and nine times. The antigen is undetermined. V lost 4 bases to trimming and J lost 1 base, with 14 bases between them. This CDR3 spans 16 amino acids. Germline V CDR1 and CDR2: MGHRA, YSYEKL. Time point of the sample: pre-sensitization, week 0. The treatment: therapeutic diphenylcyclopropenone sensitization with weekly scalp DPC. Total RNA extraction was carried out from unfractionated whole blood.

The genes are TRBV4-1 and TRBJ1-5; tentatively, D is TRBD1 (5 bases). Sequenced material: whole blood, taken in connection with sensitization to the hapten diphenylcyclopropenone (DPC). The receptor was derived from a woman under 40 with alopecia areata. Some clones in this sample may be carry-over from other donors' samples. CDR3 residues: CASSPTGRASNQPQHF. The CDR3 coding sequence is TGCGCCAGCAGCCCCACAGGTCGGGCGAGCAATCAGCCCCAGCATTTT.